This is a list of T cell receptor beta chains from one sample in a study of cytomegalovirus exposure and HLA in healthy donors. Profiled with immunoSEQ multiplex PCR; TCRdb holds only in-frame clones, not every one. The sample has fewer than 250,000 clones, around three quarters seen once. Sample: PBMCs. The origin of the receptors is a woman in her late teens or twenties in good health and CMV-seronegative. Both conserved end residues are part of each CDR3. The D gene is left open where the match is weak. Only part of the rows carry a size: once, few, many, or a class if the clone is expanded.

V gene: TRBV7-3; D gene: TRBD2; clone size: -; J gene: TRBJ2-1; CDR3 DNA: TGTGCCAGCAGCTTAACTAGCGGGACCTACAATGAGCAGTTCTTC; CDR3 protein: CASSLTSGTYNEQFF
V gene: TRBV28; D gene: -; clone size: -; J gene: TRBJ2-6; CDR3 DNA: TGTGCCACCCGAGTGGGGACACTTTCTGGGGCCAACGTCCTGACTTTC; CDR3 protein: CATRVGTLSGANVLTF
V gene: TRBV6-5; D gene: -; clone size: -; J gene: TRBJ2-7; CDR3 DNA: TGTGCCAGCGCGAGAACAGGGGAGGATGGTTACGAGCAGTACTTC; CDR3 protein: CASARTGEDGYEQYF
V gene: TRBV28; D gene: -; clone size: -; J gene: TRBJ1-1; CDR3 DNA: TGTGCCAGCAGTGTATACGGAACTATGAACACTGAAGCTTTCTTT; CDR3 protein: CASSVYGTMNTEAFF
V gene: TRBV9; D gene: TRBD1; clone size: -; J gene: TRBJ1-2; CDR3 DNA: TGTGCCAGCAGCGTAGAACAGGGGAGTGGCTACACCTTC; CDR3 protein: CASSVEQGSGYTF
V gene: TRBV5-1; D gene: -; clone size: -; J gene: TRBJ1-1; CDR3 DNA: TGCGCCAGCAGCCTTATTACAGGGAACACGAACACTGAAGCTTTCTTT; CDR3 protein: CASSLITGNTNTEAFF
V gene: TRBV7-2; D gene: -; clone size: -; J gene: TRBJ2-1; CDR3 DNA: TGTGCCAGCAGCTTATCAGGGGTCGCCTACAATGAGCAGTTCTTC; CDR3 protein: CASSLSGVAYNEQFF
V gene: TRBV11-2; D gene: TRBD1; clone size: -; J gene: TRBJ1-2; CDR3 DNA: TGTGCCAGCAGCCCCCAGCGTGTGACAGGGCCTTACACCTTC; CDR3 protein: CASSPQRVTGPYTF
V gene: TRBV11-2; D gene: TRBD1; clone size: -; J gene: TRBJ1-1; CDR3 DNA: TGTGCCAGCAGCGACCGGGACAGGGAAAAGGTTGTCACTGAAGCTTTCTTT; CDR3 protein: CASSDRDREKVVTEAFF
V gene: TRBV9; D gene: TRBD1; clone size: -; J gene: TRBJ1-1; CDR3 DNA: TGTGCCAGCAGCGTAGCACCAGCCCCCGGGACAGGGGGCACTGAAGCTTTCTTT; CDR3 protein: CASSVAPAPGTGGTEAFF
V gene: TRBV6-5; D gene: -; clone size: -; J gene: TRBJ1-2; CDR3 DNA: TGTGCCAGCAGTTACTCAGGGGGCTATGGCTACACCTTC; CDR3 protein: CASSYSGGYGYTF
V gene: TRBV19; D gene: TRBD2; clone size: -; J gene: TRBJ2-2; CDR3 DNA: TGTGCCAGTAGTGTCCCGGGACTAGCGGGAACAGGGGAGCTGTTTTTT; CDR3 protein: CASSVPGLAGTGELFF
V gene: TRBV6-6; D gene: TRBD1; clone size: -; J gene: TRBJ2-1; CDR3 DNA: TGTGCCAGCAGCCAAAATGACAGGGGAAATGAGCAGTTCTTC; CDR3 protein: CASSQNDRGNEQFF
V gene: TRBV7-9; D gene: TRBD1; clone size: once; J gene: TRBJ2-3; CDR3 DNA: TGTGCCAGCAGCCCTACAGGGGGCAGCACAGATACGCAGTATTTT; CDR3 protein: CASSPTGGSTDTQYF
V gene: TRBV19; D gene: -; clone size: once; J gene: TRBJ1-1; CDR3 DNA: TGTGCCAGTAGTACCGGACAGCTCATGAACACTGAAGCTTTCTTT; CDR3 protein: CASSTGQLMNTEAFF
V gene: TRBV5-1; D gene: -; clone size: -; J gene: TRBJ2-3; CDR3 DNA: TGCGCCAGCAGCTTGGCCTCCGCCAGGGGGGAGCCAGATACGCAGTATTTT; CDR3 protein: CASSLASARGEPDTQYF
V gene: TRBV5-1; D gene: -; clone size: once; J gene: TRBJ1-2; CDR3 DNA: TGCGCCAGCAGCTTGGCCGCGACAGAGATCCCGGCCTCTAACTATGGCTACACCTTC; CDR3 protein: CASSLAATEIPASNYGYTF
V gene: TRBV5-8; D gene: TRBD1; clone size: -; J gene: TRBJ2-3; CDR3 DNA: TGTGCCAGCGGATTGGGACAGGGCGTGCCAGATACGCAGTATTTT; CDR3 protein: CASGLGQGVPDTQYF
V gene: TRBV5-6; D gene: -; clone size: -; J gene: TRBJ1-2; CDR3 DNA: TGTGCCAGCAGCTTGGAGGCAGGCTATGGCTACACCTTC; CDR3 protein: CASSLEAGYGYTF
V gene: TRBV28; D gene: TRBD1; clone size: -; J gene: TRBJ1-1; CDR3 DNA: TGTGCCAGCCGGGACAGGGTGACTGAAGCTTTCTTT; CDR3 protein: CASRDRVTEAFF
V gene: TRBV7-3; D gene: TRBD1; clone size: -; J gene: TRBJ1-3; CDR3 DNA: TGTGCCAGCAGCTTTTTAACACAGGGGGCAGGAAACACCATATATTTT; CDR3 protein: CASSFLTQGAGNTIYF
V gene: TRBV2; D gene: TRBD1; clone size: -; J gene: TRBJ2-7; CDR3 DNA: TGTGCCAGCAAGGGTCAGACAGGGCCCTACGAGCAGTACTTC; CDR3 protein: CASKGQTGPYEQYF
V gene: TRBV11-2; D gene: TRBD2; clone size: -; J gene: TRBJ2-3; CDR3 DNA: TGTGCCAGCAGTACCTTTTGGGGGGGAACAGATACGCAGTATTTT; CDR3 protein: CASSTFWGGTDTQYF